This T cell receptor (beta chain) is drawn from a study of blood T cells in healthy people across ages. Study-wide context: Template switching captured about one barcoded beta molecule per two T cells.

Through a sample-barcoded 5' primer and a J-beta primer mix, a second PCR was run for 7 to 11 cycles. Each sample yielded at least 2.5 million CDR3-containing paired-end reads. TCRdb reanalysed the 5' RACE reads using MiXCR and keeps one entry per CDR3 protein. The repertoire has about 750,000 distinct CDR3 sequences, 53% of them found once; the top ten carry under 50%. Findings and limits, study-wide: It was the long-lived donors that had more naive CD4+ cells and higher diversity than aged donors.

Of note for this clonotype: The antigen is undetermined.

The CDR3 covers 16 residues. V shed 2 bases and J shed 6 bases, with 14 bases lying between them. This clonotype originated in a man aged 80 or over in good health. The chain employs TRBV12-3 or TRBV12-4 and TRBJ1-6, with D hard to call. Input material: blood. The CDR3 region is CASSLIGLPLNSPLHF. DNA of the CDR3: TGTGCCAGCAGTTTAATTGGATTACCACTTAATTCACCCCTCCACTTT.